The 15 T cell receptor beta chains below were found in one sample sequenced in a study of T-cell reconstitution after alpha-beta-depleted transplantation in children. Unique molecular identifiers were used in preparing the TCRbeta library. TCRdb reprocessed the PCR reads via MiXCR and lists one record per CDR3 protein. The data contain 540,000 or so distinct CDR3 sequences, under 30% of them singletons. The source material was PBMCs, mostly from graft donor cells, sampled 360 days after TCRalphabeta/CD19-depleted stem cell transplant. These receptors were taken from a boy younger than two who had a stem cell transplant for acute myeloid leukemia, so the T cells may come from the graft donor.

This clonotype was counted many times. The V and J genes are TRBV5-1 and TRBJ2-4, with D perhaps being TRBD1 or TRBD2 (5 bases each). This CDR3 has 12 residues. Germline V CDR1 and CDR2: SGHRS, YFSETQ. Trimming pared 4 bases from V and 8 bases from J, leaving 10 bases between. This chain's CDR3 is CASSPGGDIQYF. The CDR3 DNA reads as TGCGCCAGCAGCCCTGGGGGTGACATTCAGTACTTC. Full variable domain (rest looked up from reference TRBV5-1 and TRBJ2-4): KAGVTQTPRYLIKTRGQQVTLSCSPISGHRSVSWYQQTPGQGLQFLFEYFSETQRNKGNFPGRFSGRQFSNSRSEMNVSTLELGDSALYLCASSPGGDIQYFGAGTRLSVL.

This chain links TRBV27 with TRBJ1-5, with D perhaps matching TRBD1 (6 bases). From germline, CDR1 is MNHEY and CDR2 SMNVEV (reference sequence). V was shortened by 5 bases and J by 6 bases, with 14 bases between the two germline ends. The CDR3 covers 14 residues. The CDR3 sequence is CASSAGPRGQPQHF. The CDR3 bases are TGTGCCAGCAGTGCGGGGCCCAGGGGTCAGCCCCAGCATTTT.

This clonotype was counted between two and nine times. In DNA form, the CDR3 reads TGTGCCAGCAGTCGAAGGACAGGGAAGTACTACAATGAGCAGTTCTTC. Protein product: CASSRRTGKYYNEQFF. The chain combines TRBV6-1 with TRBJ2-1; 8 bases align to TRBD1. The CDR3 consists of 16 residues. The trim removed 5 bases at V and 3 bases at J, leaving 9 bases unmatched. Germline assignment: CDR1 MNHNS and CDR2 SASEGT.

This clonotype has a count of ten or more. The chain recombines TRBV6-4 with TRBJ1-2; D is perhaps TRBD1 (6 bases). V lost 10 bases and J 8 bases, leaving 17 bases between the germline ends. This CDR3 region has 12 residues. CDR1 is MRHNA, CDR2 SNTAGT, per germline. CDR3 DNA: TGTGCCATCCCAACCTGGGACAACGGCTACACCTTC. Protein product: CAIPTWDNGYTF.

About this clonotype itself: With a much larger clone just one base away, this may be a read error. V and J are TRBV5-1 and TRBJ2-3; TRBD2 might be the D (5 bases). The CDR3 runs 15 residues. Germline V lookup: CDR1 SGHRS, CDR2 YFSETQ. CDR3 protein: CASSVTTPSTDMQYF. The CDR3 nucleotides are TGCGCCAGCAGCGTGACTACCCCTAGCACAGATATGCAGTATTTT.

This clonotype was seen a few times. The chain recombines TRBV20-1 with TRBJ2-1, with 9 bases matching TRBD2. J gave up 7 bases and V 3 bases, and 4 bases lay outside the gene matches. CDR1 and CDR2 from the germline V gene are DFQATT and SNEGSKA (reference sequence). The length of the CDR3 is 13 residues. This chain's CDR3 is CSARPSGENEQFF. CDR3 DNA: TGCAGTGCTAGGCCTAGCGGGGAAAATGAGCAGTTCTTC.

V usage is TRBV11-2 and J usage is TRBJ2-5; 13 positions match TRBD2. V lost 5 bases, J lost 7 bases, and 7 bases stayed unmatched. The CDR3 runs 15 residues. The germline V gene encodes CDR1 SGHAT and CDR2 FQNNGV. The CDR3 nucleotides are TGTGCCAGCAGCGATGGGACTAGCGGGGTTGGGACCCAGTACTTC. This gives the protein CASSDGTSGVGTQYF. The full variable domain, its missing parts supplied by reference TRBV11-2 and TRBJ2-5, is EAGVAQSPRYKIIEKRQSVAFWCNPISGHATLYWYQQILGQGPKLLIQFQNNGVVDDSQLPKDRFSAERLKGVDSTLKIQPAKLEDSAVYLCASSDGTSGVGTQYFGPGTRLLVL.

The chain links TRBV6-9 to TRBJ2-1; 8 bases are a match to TRBD2. Germline CDR1 and CDR2: MNHGY and SVAAGI. The CDR3 length is 15 residues. J lost 4 bases, V lost 7 bases, and 9 bases had no gene match. The CDR3 DNA sequence: TGTGCCAGCAAGCCAGCGGGGGCACTATACAATGAGCAGTTCTTC. Its protein product is CASKPAGALYNEQFF.

There are many counts of this clonotype. This chain links TRBV29-1 with TRBJ2-4, with D possibly TRBD2 on 5 matching bases. CDR3 size: 14 residues. With 7 bases removed from V and 0 bases from J, the gap between germline ends came to 13 bases. Germline-derived CDR1 and CDR2 are SQVTM and ANQGSEA. The CDR3 sequence is CSARDTLAKNIQYF. The CDR3 coding sequence is TGCAGCGCGAGGGATACCCTAGCCAAAAACATTCAGTACTTC.

The rearrangement links TRBV12-3 or TRBV12-4 to TRBJ2-3; no firm D call. CDR3 size: 14 residues. With 0 bases removed from V and 1 base from J, the gap between germline ends came to 5 bases. The CDR3 region is CASSLALGTDTQYF. In DNA, the CDR3 is TGTGCCAGCAGTTTAGCCTTAGGCACAGATACGCAGTATTTT.

V and J are TRBV20-1 and TRBJ2-4; the D call may be TRBD1 or TRBD2 (5 bases each). Germline assignment: CDR1 DFQATT and CDR2 SNEGSKA (reference sequence). V gave up 6 bases and J gave up 0 bases, with 21 bases separating them. This CDR3 comprises 17 residues. CDR3 residues: CSAGPGMPSLAKNIQYF. The CDR3 DNA is TGCAGTGCGGGGCCCGGGATGCCTTCACTAGCCAAAAACATTCAGTACTTC.

A note on this clonotype: Possible read error: a much larger clone is one base away. Likely a read error: the CDR3 ends without its conserved phenylalanine or tryptophan. The chain employs TRBV20-1 and TRBJ2-1, with 8 bases identical to TRBD2. The CDR3 spans 14 residues. In germline, CDR1 is DFQATT, CDR2 SNEGSKA (reference sequence). V shed 4 bases, J shed 2 bases, and the junction held 4 bases outside the gene matches. Here the CDR3 DNA reads TGCAGTGCTAACGGGGGGGGACCCTACAATGAGCAGTTCTGC. Protein sequence: CSANGGGPYNEQFC.

This clonotype occurred a few times. The rearrangement links TRBV2 to TRBJ2-2; D could derive from TRBD1 or TRBD2 (5 bases each). V was trimmed by 7 bases and J by 4 bases, leaving 13 bases between them. Germline V CDR1 and CDR2: SNHLY, FYNNEI. The CDR3 is made up of 14 amino acids. The CDR3 sequence: CASKVGTGTGELFF. The CDR3 nucleotides are TGTGCCAGCAAAGTGGGGACGGGCACCGGGGAGCTGTTTTTT.

This clonotype came up once. This sequence joins TRBV20-1 and TRBJ2-1, with D unclear. Germline CDR1 DFQATT, CDR2 SNEGSKA (reference sequence). Deletions cut 6 bases from V and 0 bases from J, with 12 bases between. There are 14 residues in the CDR3. The CDR3 spells CSADTWGSYNEQFF. The CDR3, as DNA: TGCAGTGCCGACACTTGGGGCTCCTACAATGAGCAGTTCTTC.

The chain links TRBV11-2 to TRBJ2-7; maybe TRBD1 (5 bases). CDR3 length equals 15 residues. The germline V gene encodes CDR1 SGHAT and CDR2 FQNNGV. Trimming shortened V by 3 bases and J by 3 bases, and 15 bases separated the two germline ends. DNA of the CDR3: TGTGCCAGCAGCTTCAACCGACAGATTCTCTACGAGCAGTACTTC. This gives the protein CASSFNRQILYEQYF. The entire variable domain, with the rest obtained from reference TRBV11-2 and TRBJ2-7, is as follows: EAGVAQSPRYKIIEKRQSVAFWCNPISGHATLYWYQQILGQGPKLLIQFQNNGVVDDSQLPKDRFSAERLKGVDSTLKIQPAKLEDSAVYLCASSFNRQILYEQYFGPGTRLTVT.